This TCR beta chain is from a study of beta chain features in type 1 diabetes listed by TCRdb under 2018. Turning to the overall study: Patients and healthy donors did not differ in mean age, gender distribution, total cell number or subset yield. A total of roughly 100,000,000 sorted cells were examined across all samples, and the number of cells per subset was strongly correlated with RNA yield. The study compared TCRB repertoires of sorted circulating CD4+ T cell subsets between recently diagnosed type 1 diabetes patients and matched healthy donors. Regulatory and stem cell-like memory subsets were obtained from only 8 patients and roughly 8 healthy donors, while naive and central memory subsets were obtained from all 30 or so donors.

All of the isolated RNA was reverse transcribed with the High Capacity cDNA Reverse Transcription Kit, so expressed TCRB transcripts were sequenced. Naive, central memory and regulatory T cell samples underwent deep immunoSEQ sequencing, averaging approximately 3.3 million total reads per sample. After sorted cells were lysed in RLT buffer, RNA was extracted with DNase-treated RNeasy Micro or Mini kits, with the choice depending on cell number. Each cell subset was processed on its own to prevent cross-contamination, while patient and healthy donor samples were processed together. TCRB sequences were amplified from cDNA with the immunoSEQ multiplex PCR, producing 87-bp fragments spanning the CDR3 region. Sequencing of the amplicons was performed on the Illumina HiSeq platform. Concerning the study's data processing: Synthetic template baselines were used to correct PCR bias computationally, reads within Hamming distance 2 were collapsed together, and singletons that could not be merged were discarded. By aligning reads against IMGT, V, D and J genes, CDR3 length, and insertions or deletions at six rearrangement sites were assigned. Within each subset, clonotype counts were normalized to sorted cell number, and only after that were true diversity and Gini coefficients computed with the tcR R package. Repertoire sharing was quantified using the overlap coefficient calculated on TCRB nucleotide sequences. The clones in this table, taken by TCRdb from immuneACCESS, are in-frame only. Not every clone is retained; where verified, under half of the shortfall comes from an unresolved V gene, and the cause of the rest is unknown. The DNA was the basis for D and trimming; V, J and clone size are from that table. Counted in this sample were approximately 170,000 clones; approximately 8.1% of them appeared once. The top ten constitute roughly 0.5% of the sample.

Beyond this particular receptor, the publication reports: At VDJ recombination sites, type 1 diabetes patients had fewer insertions and more deleted nucleotides, which implies abnormalities in thymic rearrangement. A moderate but significant shortening of TCRB CDR3 length was observed in type 1 diabetes patients in all four CD4+ subsets. Naive, central memory and regulatory TCRB repertoires appeared to be more alike among patients than among healthy donors. PCR might favor shorter templates, but patient and control samples were amplified and corrected together, so any skew would affect both groups equally. HLA sub-analyses involved small numbers of individuals, so any influence of HLA type on TCRB rearrangement remained unresolved. Because cDNA was sequenced instead of genomic DNA, highly expressing activated cells could be over-represented, though the groups showed no difference in activation or CD3 levels.

Via the germline V gene, CDR1 is SGHRS and CDR2 YFSETQ. V is cut by 5 bases and J by 1 base, and the space between the germline ends is 14 bases. The CDR3 numbers 15 residues from cysteine through phenylalanine. Here the CDR3 DNA is all that survives: 45 bases in frame from base 1. Each donor gave one peripheral blood draw, averaging approximately 120 mL, which was collected into heparinised tubes. A BD FACSAria II was used to sort naive, central memory, regulatory and stem cell-like memory CD4+ T cells with a panel that included CD45RO, CCR7, CD25, CD127, CD95 and CD27. A purity above 98% was achieved for all sorted populations. Right away, PBMCs were isolated by Lymphoprep density gradient centrifugation and were stained directly, with no culture step. Samples were stained and sorted in pairs, with one healthy donor and one patient per experiment, so that batch effects were minimized. Comments on this clone: The antigen this receptor binds is unknown. Nothing much larger sits one base from this clone, and base qualities are not available.

The rearrangement joined TRBV5-1 to TRBJ2-3, with a tentative D gene TRBD2 over 7 matching bases. This clonotype was obtained from a man aged 18-30 years with type 1 diabetes. The sample comprised central memory CD4+ T cells from blood. The DNA sequence reads TGCGCCAGCAGGGACACGGGGGGCGGCACAGATACGCAGTATTTT. The translation is CASRDTGGGTDTQYF.